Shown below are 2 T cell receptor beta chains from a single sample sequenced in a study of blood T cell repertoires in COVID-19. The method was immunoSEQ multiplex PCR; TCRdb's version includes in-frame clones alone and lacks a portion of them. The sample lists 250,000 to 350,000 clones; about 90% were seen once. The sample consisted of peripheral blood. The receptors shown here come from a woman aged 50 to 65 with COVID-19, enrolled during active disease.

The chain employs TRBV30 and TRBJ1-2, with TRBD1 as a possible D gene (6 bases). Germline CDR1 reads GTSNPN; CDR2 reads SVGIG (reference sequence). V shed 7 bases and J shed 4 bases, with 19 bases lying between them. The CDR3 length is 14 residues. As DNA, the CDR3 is TGTGCCTTACAATCGGACAGAATCTTCTATGGCTACACCTTC. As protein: CALQSDRIFYGYTF.

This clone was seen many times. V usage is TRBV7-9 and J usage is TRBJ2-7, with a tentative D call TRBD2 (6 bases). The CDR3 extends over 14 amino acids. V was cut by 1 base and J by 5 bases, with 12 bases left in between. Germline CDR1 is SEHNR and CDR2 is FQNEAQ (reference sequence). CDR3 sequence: CASSLGEVLDEQYF. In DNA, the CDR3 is TGTGCCAGCAGCTTAGGGGAGGTCCTGGACGAGCAGTACTTC. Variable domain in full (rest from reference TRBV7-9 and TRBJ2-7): DTGVSQNPRHKITKRGQNVTFRCDPISEHNRLYWYRQTLGQGPEFLTYFQNEAQLEKSRLLSDRFSAERPKGSFSTLEIQRTEQGDSAMYLCASSLGEVLDEQYFGPGTRLTVT.